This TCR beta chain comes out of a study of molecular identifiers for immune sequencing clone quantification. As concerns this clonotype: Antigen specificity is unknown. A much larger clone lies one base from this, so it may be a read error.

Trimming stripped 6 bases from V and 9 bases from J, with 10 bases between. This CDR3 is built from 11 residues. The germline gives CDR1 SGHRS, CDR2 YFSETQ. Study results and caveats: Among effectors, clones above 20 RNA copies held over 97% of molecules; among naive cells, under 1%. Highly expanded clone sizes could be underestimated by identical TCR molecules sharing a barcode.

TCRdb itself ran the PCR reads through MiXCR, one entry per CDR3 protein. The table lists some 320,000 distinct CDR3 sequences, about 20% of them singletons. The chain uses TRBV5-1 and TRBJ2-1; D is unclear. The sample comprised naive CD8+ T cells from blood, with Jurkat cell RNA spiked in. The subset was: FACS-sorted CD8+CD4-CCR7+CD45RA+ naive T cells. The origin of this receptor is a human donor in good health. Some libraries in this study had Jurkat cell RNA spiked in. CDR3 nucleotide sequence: TGCGCCAGCAACAAGGCGGCTGAGCAGTTCTTC. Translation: CASNKAAEQFF.